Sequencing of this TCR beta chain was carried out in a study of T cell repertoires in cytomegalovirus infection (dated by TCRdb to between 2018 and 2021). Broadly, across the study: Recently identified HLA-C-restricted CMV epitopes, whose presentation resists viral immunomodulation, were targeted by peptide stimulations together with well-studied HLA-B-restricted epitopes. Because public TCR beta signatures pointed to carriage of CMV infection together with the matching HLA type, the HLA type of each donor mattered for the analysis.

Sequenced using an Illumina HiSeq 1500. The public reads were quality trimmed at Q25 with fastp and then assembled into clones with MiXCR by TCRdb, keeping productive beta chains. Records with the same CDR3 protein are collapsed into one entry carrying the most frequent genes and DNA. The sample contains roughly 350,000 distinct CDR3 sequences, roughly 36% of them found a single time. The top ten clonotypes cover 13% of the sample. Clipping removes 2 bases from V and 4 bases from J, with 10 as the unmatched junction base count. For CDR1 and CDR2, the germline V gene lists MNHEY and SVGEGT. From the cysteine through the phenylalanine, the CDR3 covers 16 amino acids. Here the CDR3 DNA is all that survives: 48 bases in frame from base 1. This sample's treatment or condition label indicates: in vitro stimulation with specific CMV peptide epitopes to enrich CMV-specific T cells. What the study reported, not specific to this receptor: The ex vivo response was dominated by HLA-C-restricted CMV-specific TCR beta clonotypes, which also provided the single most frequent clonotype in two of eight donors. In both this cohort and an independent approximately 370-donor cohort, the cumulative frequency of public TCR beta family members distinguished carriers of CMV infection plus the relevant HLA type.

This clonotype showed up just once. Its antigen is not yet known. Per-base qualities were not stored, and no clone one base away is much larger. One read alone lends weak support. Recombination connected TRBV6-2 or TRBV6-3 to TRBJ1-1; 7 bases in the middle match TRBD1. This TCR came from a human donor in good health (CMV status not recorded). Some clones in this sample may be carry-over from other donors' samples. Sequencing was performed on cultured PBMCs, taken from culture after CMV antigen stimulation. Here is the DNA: TGTGCCAGCAGTTACCGACAGGGACGAAGGAGCACTGAAGCTTTCTTT. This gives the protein CASSYRQGRRSTEAFF.